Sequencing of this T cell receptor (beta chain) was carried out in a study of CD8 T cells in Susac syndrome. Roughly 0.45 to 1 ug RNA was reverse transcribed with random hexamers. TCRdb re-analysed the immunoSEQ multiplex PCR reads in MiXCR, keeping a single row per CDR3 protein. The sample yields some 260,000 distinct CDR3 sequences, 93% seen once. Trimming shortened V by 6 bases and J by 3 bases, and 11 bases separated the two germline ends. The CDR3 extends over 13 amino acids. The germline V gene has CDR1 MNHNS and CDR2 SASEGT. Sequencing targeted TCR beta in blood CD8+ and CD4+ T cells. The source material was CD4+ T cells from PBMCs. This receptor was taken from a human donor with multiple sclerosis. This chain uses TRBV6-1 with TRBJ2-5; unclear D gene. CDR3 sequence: CASRINPKETQYF. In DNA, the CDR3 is TGTGCCAGCAGGATAAATCCTAAAGAGACCCAGTACTTC.